This TCR beta chain derives from a study of T cells in Graves' hyperthyroidism and ophthalmopathy. Of note for this clonotype: What it recognizes is unknown.

TCR beta CDR3 region amplification was performed from RNA transcripts. Carried out on the TCR CDR3, a first-round RT-PCR used the HTBI primer set. MiXCR, run by TCRdb on the multiplex PCR reads, gives a single entry per CDR3 protein. This sample yields nearly 750,000 distinct CDR3 sequences, of which about a third are seen a single time; around 30% belongs to the top ten. Study findings and constraints: The model identified upcoming ophthalmopathy a median approximately six months ahead of onset.

The germline gives CDR1 DFQATT, CDR2 SNEGSKA (reference sequence). The CDR3 is 15 amino acids. The V and J ends lost 5 bases and 3 bases, in that order; junction bases with no gene match: 10. Graves' hyperthyroidism was deemed stable given no ophthalmopathy progression within 18 months. Patients aged 18 to 65 had newly diagnosed hyperthyroidism of under 2 months' duration. PBMCs were derived from around 10 ml fresh peripheral blood. This TCR derives from a woman aged 35 to 49 with Graves' hyperthyroidism. This sequence joins TRBV20-1 and TRBJ2-5; TRBD2 matches at 9 bases. The sequenced sample consisted of blood. The CDR3 here is CSASQGLAGKETQYF. CDR3 bases: TGCAGTGCTTCACAGGGGCTAGCGGGGAAAGAGACCCAGTACTTC.